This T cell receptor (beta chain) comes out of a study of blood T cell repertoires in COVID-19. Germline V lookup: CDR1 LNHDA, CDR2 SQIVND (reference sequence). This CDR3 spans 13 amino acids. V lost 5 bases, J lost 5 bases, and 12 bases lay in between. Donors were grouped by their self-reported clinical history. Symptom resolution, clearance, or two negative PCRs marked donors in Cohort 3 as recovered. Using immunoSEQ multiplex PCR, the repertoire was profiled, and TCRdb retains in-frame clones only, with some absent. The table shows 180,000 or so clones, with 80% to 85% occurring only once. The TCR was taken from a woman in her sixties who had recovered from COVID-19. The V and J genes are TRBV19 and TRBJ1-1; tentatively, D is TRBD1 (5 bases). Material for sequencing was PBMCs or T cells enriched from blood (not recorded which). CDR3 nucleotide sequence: TGTGCCAGTAGTTTCCAGGGAGGAACTGAAGCTTTCTTT. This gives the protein CASSFQGGTEAFF.